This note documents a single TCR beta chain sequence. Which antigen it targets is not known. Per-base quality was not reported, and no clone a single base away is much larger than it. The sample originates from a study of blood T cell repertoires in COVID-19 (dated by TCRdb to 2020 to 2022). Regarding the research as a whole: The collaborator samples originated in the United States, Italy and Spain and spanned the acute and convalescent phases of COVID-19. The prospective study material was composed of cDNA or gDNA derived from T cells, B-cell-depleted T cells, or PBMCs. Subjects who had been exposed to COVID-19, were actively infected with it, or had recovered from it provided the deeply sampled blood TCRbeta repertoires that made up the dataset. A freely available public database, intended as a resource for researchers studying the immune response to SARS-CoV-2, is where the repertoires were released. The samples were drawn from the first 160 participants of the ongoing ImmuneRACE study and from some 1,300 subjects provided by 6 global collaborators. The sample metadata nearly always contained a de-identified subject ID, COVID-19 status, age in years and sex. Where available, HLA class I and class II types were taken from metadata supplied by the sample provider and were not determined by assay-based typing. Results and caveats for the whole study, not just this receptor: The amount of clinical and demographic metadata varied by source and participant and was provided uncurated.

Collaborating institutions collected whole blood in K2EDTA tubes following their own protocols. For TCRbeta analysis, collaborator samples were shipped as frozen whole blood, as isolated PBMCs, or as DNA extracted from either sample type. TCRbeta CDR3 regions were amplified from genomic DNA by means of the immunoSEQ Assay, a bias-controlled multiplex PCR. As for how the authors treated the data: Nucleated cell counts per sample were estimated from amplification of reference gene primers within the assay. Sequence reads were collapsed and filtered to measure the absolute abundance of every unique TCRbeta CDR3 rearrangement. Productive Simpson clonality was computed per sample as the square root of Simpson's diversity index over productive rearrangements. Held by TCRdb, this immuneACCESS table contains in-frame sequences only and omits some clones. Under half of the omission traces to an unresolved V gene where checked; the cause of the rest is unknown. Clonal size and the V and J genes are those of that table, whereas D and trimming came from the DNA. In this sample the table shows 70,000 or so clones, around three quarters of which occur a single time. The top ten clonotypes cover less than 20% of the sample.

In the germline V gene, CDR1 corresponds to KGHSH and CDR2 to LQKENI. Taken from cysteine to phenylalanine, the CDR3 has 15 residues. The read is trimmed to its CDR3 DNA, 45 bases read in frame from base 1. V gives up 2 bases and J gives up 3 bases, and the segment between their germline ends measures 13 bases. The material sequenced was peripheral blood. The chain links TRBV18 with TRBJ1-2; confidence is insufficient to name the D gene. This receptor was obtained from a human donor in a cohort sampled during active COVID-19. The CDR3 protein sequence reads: CASSPSRELDYGYTF. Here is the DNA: TGTGCCAGCTCACCATCTAGGGAGTTGGACTATGGCTACACCTTC.